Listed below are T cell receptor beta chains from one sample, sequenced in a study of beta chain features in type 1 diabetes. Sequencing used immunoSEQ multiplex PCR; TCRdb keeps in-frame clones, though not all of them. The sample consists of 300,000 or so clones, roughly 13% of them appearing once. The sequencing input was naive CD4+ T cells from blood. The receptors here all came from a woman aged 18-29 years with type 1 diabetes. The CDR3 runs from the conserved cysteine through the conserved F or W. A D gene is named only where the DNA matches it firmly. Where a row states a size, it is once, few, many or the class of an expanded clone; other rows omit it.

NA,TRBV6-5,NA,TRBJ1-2,CASRDIHYGYTF,TGTGCCAGCAGGGACATCCACTATGGCTACACCTTC
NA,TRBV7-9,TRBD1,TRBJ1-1,CASSSFDREEVPAFF,TGTGCCAGCAGCTCTTTCGACAGGGAGGAGGTCCCAGCTTTCTTT
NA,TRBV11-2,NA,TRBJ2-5,CASSLVSSIPQETQYF,TGTGCCAGCAGCTTAGTGTCTAGCATACCCCAAGAGACCCAGTACTTC
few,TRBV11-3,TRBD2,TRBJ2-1,CASSFTGTSIFF,TGTGCCAGCAGCTTCACCGGGACTAGCATTTTCTTC
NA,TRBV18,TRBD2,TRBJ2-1,CASSPQRETYNEQFF,TGTGCCAGCTCGCCCCAGCGGGAGACCTACAATGAGCAGTTCTTC
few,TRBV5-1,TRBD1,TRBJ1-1,CASSLIPGGAAFF,TGCGCCAGCAGCTTGATTCCAGGGGGCGCGGCTTTCTTT
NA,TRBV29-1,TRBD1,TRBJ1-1,CSDRGGMRAEAFF,TGCAGCGACAGGGGTGGGATGAGGGCTGAAGCTTTCTTT
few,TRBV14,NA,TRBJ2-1,CASSQVVGSYNEQFF,TGTGCCAGCAGCCAAGTAGTCGGGAGTTACAATGAGCAGTTCTTC
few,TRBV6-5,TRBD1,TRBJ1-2,CASSYRDRDYGYTF,TGTGCCAGCAGTTACCGGGACAGGGACTATGGCTACACCTTC
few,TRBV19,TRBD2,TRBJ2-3,CASSIGGSGNRDTQYF,TGTGCCAGTAGTATAGGTGGCAGCGGGAATCGAGATACGCAGTATTTT
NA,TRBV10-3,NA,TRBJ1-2,CAISESGPADGYTF,TGTGCCATCAGTGAGTCGGGGCCAGCTGACGGCTACACCTTC
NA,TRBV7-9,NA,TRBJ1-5,CASSREPTGRGNQPQHF,TGTGCCAGCAGCCGAGAACCGACAGGACGGGGCAATCAGCCCCAGCATTTT
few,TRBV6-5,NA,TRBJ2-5,CANKLAVPQTQYF,TGTGCCAACAAACTAGCTGTTCCACAGACCCAGTACTTC
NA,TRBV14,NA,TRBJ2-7,CASSQRAALEGQYF,TGTGCCAGCAGCCAGAGGGCGGCCTTGGAGGGGCAGTACTTC
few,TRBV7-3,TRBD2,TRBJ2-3,CASSSGTSGPDTQYF,TGTGCCAGCAGCTCCGGGACTAGCGGACCAGATACGCAGTATTTT
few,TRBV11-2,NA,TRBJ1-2,CASSPFTEFGYTF,TGTGCCAGCAGCCCATTTACAGAGTTCGGCTACACCTTC
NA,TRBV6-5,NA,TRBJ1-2,CASSTPEDYGYTF,TGTGCCAGCAGTACTCCCGAGGACTATGGCTACACCTTC
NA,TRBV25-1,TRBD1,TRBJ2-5,CASSELGQGEGETQYF,TGTGCCAGCAGTGAATTGGGGCAGGGGGAAGGAGAGACCCAGTACTTC
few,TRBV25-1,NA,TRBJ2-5,CASSDFHQETQYF,TGTGCCAGCAGTGATTTTCATCAAGAGACCCAGTACTTC
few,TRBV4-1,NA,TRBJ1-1,CASSQGNQGTDTEAFF,TGCGCCAGCAGCCAAGGGAACCAGGGGACGGACACTGAAGCTTTCTTT
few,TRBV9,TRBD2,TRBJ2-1,CASSVLAGAYNEQFF,TGTGCCAGCAGCGTACTAGCGGGGGCCTACAATGAGCAGTTCTTC
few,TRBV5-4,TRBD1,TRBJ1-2,CASSSRQGNDWRYTF,TGTGCCAGCAGCTCCCGACAGGGCAACGACTGGAGATACACCTTC
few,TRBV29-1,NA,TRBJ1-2,CSVPSFRHNYGYTF,TGCAGCGTTCCCTCTTTCAGGCATAACTATGGCTACACCTTC
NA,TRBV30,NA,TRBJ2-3,CAWSVGIQRDTDTQYF,TGTGCCTGGAGTGTTGGTATCCAGAGGGACACAGATACGCAGTATTTT
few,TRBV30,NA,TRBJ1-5,CAWSATGSWSNQPQHF,TGTGCCTGGAGTGCAACAGGCTCTTGGAGCAATCAGCCCCAGCATTTT
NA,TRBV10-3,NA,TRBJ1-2,CAISESAPNYGYTF,TGTGCCATCAGTGAGTCAGCACCTAACTATGGCTACACCTTC